Below, 18 T cell receptor beta chains from the same sample are listed, as sequenced in a study of T cells after yellow fever vaccination (dated by TCRdb to the late 2010s). To prepare the library, 5' RACE was applied. The sequencer listed for this sample is Illumina HiSeq 2500. In-frame beta chains were kept once TCRdb had trimmed the public reads at Q25 with fastp and called clones with MiXCR. Each CDR3 protein gets just one entry, which takes the most common genes and DNA from the rows behind it. The sample table records 450,000 to 550,000 distinct CDR3 sequences; approximately 21% of these occur just once. The top ten constitute roughly an eighth of the sample. The sample's treatment or condition label, in plain terms: live attenuated yellow fever vaccine strain. Specimen: PBMCs, collected 15 days after the yellow fever booster vaccination. The receptor set was obtained from a young man who received the YFV17D yellow fever vaccine.

The chain links TRBV5-1 to TRBJ2-6; D gene ambiguous. Germline loops: CDR1 SGHRS, CDR2 YFSETQ. The V and J ends lost 3 bases and 3 bases respectively, with 10 bases between them. This CDR3 contains 15 residues. In DNA, the CDR3 is TGCGCCAGCAGCTCCCCCGGCAGTGGGGCCAACGTCCTGACTTTC. It is translated as CASSSPGSGANVLTF.

The gene calls are TRBV6-5 and TRBJ2-7; tentatively, D is TRBD1 (5 bases). V was cut by 5 bases and J by 0 bases, with 14 bases left in between. In germline, CDR1 is MNHEY, CDR2 SVGAGI. This CDR3 has 15 residues. The CDR3 spells CASSHPARGSYEQYF. The CDR3 DNA follows: TGTGCCAGCAGTCATCCCGCAAGGGGCTCCTACGAGCAGTACTTC.

This chain connects TRBV27 to TRBJ2-7; no clear D gene. V was shortened by 4 bases and J by 1 base, with 11 bases between the two germline ends. The germline CDR1 and CDR2 sequences are MNHEY and SMNVEV (reference sequence). This CDR3 has 14 residues. This CDR3 reads CASSYDYGSYEQYF. The CDR3 DNA reads as TGTGCCAGCAGTTATGATTACGGTTCCTACGAGCAGTACTTC.

This clonotype has more than one count but fewer than ten. The chain carries TRBV7-6 and TRBJ2-2, with TRBD1 identical over 7 bases. Germline CDR1 SGHVS, CDR2 FNYEAQ. Losses at the gene ends were 2 bases for V and 1 base for J; bases not matched to a gene: 7. The CDR3 has 17 residues. CDR3 in amino acids: CASSLPRQGWNTGELFF. In DNA form, the CDR3 reads TGTGCCAGCAGCTTACCCAGACAGGGTTGGAACACCGGGGAGCTGTTTTTT.

This clonotype was seen more than once but under ten times. The V call is TRBV7-2, the J call TRBJ2-4, with TRBD2 matching over 7 bases. Germline V gene lookup returns CDR1 SGHTA and CDR2 FQGNSA. V lost 5 bases, J lost 10 bases, and 5 bases stayed unmatched. The CDR3 consists of 12 residues. The CDR3 nucleotides read TGTGCCAGCAGCACCGGGGGAGGGATTCAGTACTTC. It specifies CASSTGGGIQYF.

The CDR3, as DNA: TGTGCCAGCAGCTTATACGAGGGCTTGGGAGAGACCCAGTACTTC. It yields the protein CASSLYEGLGETQYF. V usage is TRBV7-2 and J usage is TRBJ2-5; D may be TRBD2 (5 bases). This CDR3 comprises 15 residues. From germline, CDR1 is SGHTA and CDR2 FQGNSA. Trimming took off 2 bases at V and 4 bases at J, with 14 bases between the two ends. Combining the CDR3 with reference TRBV7-2 and TRBJ2-5 gives the whole variable domain GAGVSQSPSNKVTEKGKDVELRCDPISGHTALYWYRQSLGQGLEFLIYFQGNSAPDKSGLPSDRFSAERTGGSVSTLTIQRTQQEDSAVYLCASSLYEGLGETQYFGPGTRLLVL.

The V gene is TRBV7-2, the J gene TRBJ2-5, with no clear D. Trimming shortened V by 4 bases and J by 7 bases, and 7 bases separated the two germline ends. Germline V gives CDR1 SGHTA, CDR2 FQGNSA. This CDR3 is 11 amino acids long. CDR3: CASSSLLTQYF. CDR3 nucleotide sequence: TGTGCCAGCAGCTCCCTCTTGACCCAGTACTTC. Together with reference TRBV7-2 and TRBJ2-5, the CDR3 gives the full variable domain: GAGVSQSPSNKVTEKGKDVELRCDPISGHTALYWYRQSLGQGLEFLIYFQGNSAPDKSGLPSDRFSAERTGGSVSTLTIQRTQQEDSAVYLCASSSLLTQYFGPGTRLLVL.

This clonotype showed up just a few times. This sequence joins TRBV7-9 and TRBJ1-4; maybe TRBD1 (6 bases). CDR3 size: 15 residues. Germline V gene lookup returns CDR1 SEHNR and CDR2 FQNEAQ (reference sequence). Trimming shortened V by 5 bases and J by 3 bases, and 13 bases separated the two germline ends. Here the CDR3 reads CASSTSGAANEKLFF. Here the CDR3 DNA reads TGTGCCAGCAGCACCTCAGGGGCGGCTAATGAAAAACTGTTTTTT.

This clonotype was seen a handful of times. This chain joins TRBV4-3 and TRBJ2-7; tentatively, D is TRBD1 or TRBD2 (5 bases each). The V gene lost 0 bases and the J gene lost 7 bases, with 16 bases spanning the gap. In germline, CDR1 is LGHNA, CDR2 YSLEER. The CDR3 covers 15 residues. CDR3 loop: CASSQDLGVPGEQYF. As DNA, the CDR3 is TGCGCCAGCAGCCAAGATCTAGGGGTGCCGGGAGAGCAGTACTTC.

This clonotype was found a few times. The chain links TRBV7-9 to TRBJ2-5; tentatively, D is TRBD2 (6 bases). This CDR3 comprises 15 residues. Germline assignment: CDR1 SEHNR and CDR2 FQNEAQ (reference sequence). With 5 bases removed from V and 2 bases from J, the gap between germline ends came to 15 bases. CDR3 amino acids: CASSLAAGLQETQYF. The CDR3 DNA reads TGTGCCAGCAGCCTCGCAGCGGGCTTACAAGAGACCCAGTACTTC.

The genes are TRBV20-1 and TRBJ2-4; the D gene is possibly TRBD1 (6 bases). Trimming stripped 4 bases from V and 14 bases from J, with 18 bases between. The CDR3 is 12 amino acids. The germline CDR1 and CDR2 sequences are DFQATT and SNEGSKA (reference sequence). CDR3 DNA sequence: TGCAGTGCTACCATCCCCGGACAGATGGAGTACTTC. Its protein is CSATIPGQMEYF.

This clonotype occurred a few times. The chain couples TRBV5-6 to TRBJ2-1; D gene ambiguous. Trimming took off 0 bases at V and 0 bases at J, with 10 bases between the two ends. The CDR3 contains 16 residues. CDR1 and CDR2 (germline): SGHDT, YYEEEE. The CDR3 region is CASSLDYLVSYNEQFF. CDR3 DNA: TGTGCCAGCAGCTTGGATTATCTGGTCTCCTACAATGAGCAGTTCTTC.

This clonotype was seen only a few times. The chain employs TRBV28 and TRBJ2-3; no definite D call. The CDR3 contains 14 residues. The V end lost 5 bases, the J end lost 5 bases, and 14 bases lay between the germline ends. CDR1 and CDR2 (germline): MDHEN, SYDVKM. This CDR3 is CASSTPGPRDTQYF. As DNA, the CDR3 is TGTGCCAGCAGTACTCCCGGCCCTCGAGATACGCAGTATTTT.

The V gene is TRBV6-7, the J gene TRBJ2-5; D tentatively reads TRBD1 or TRBD2 (7 bases each). TRBV6-7 counts as an open reading frame of uncertain function. This CDR3 region has 14 residues. V was pared by 4 bases and J by 5 bases, with 14 bases between. CDR3 residues: CASSWEGARETQYF. In DNA form, the CDR3 reads TGTGCCAGCAGTTGGGAGGGGGCGCGGGAGACCCAGTACTTC.

This clonotype was seen more than once but under ten times. This chain links TRBV6-1 with TRBJ2-5; D is ambiguous. Germline V gives CDR1 MNHNS, CDR2 SASEGT. This CDR3 is 13 amino acids long. V dropped 6 bases and J dropped 13 bases, with 21 bases sitting between them. CDR3 loop: CASSKDLTTGRYF. The DNA for the CDR3 is TGTGCCAGCAGCAAGGACCTAACGACGGGCCGGTACTTC.

This clonotype was counted at least ten times. V and J are TRBV5-1 and TRBJ2-3; D remains ambiguous. The CDR3 sequence is 11 residues long. The V gene's germline CDR1 is SGHRS and CDR2 YFSETQ. V gave up 6 bases and J gave up 4 bases, with 6 bases separating them. DNA for the CDR3: TGCGCCAGCACTGGGGCAGATACGCAGTATTTT. Translation gives CASTGADTQYF.

This clonotype has just a few counts. The chain couples TRBV5-1 to TRBJ2-2, with D perhaps matching TRBD1 (5 bases). This CDR3 comprises 15 residues. Trimming took 2 bases from V and 0 from J, leaving 8 bases between them. CDR1 is SGHRS and CDR2 is YFSETQ in the germline V gene. For the CDR3, the DNA is TGCGCCAGCAGCTTAGGACACACGAACACCGGGGAGCTGTTTTTT. It translates to CASSLGHTNTGELFF.

This clonotype was detected a few times. V gene TRBV25-1 combines with J gene TRBJ2-3; 7 bases fit TRBD2. The germline V gene has CDR1 MGHDK and CDR2 SYGVNS. The J segment lost 0 bases and the V segment lost 6 bases, leaving 6 bases of the junction unmatched. This CDR3 is 15 amino acids long. This CDR3 reads CASRNLADSTDTQYF. In DNA, the CDR3 is TGTGCCAGCAGGAACCTAGCGGACAGCACAGATACGCAGTATTTT.